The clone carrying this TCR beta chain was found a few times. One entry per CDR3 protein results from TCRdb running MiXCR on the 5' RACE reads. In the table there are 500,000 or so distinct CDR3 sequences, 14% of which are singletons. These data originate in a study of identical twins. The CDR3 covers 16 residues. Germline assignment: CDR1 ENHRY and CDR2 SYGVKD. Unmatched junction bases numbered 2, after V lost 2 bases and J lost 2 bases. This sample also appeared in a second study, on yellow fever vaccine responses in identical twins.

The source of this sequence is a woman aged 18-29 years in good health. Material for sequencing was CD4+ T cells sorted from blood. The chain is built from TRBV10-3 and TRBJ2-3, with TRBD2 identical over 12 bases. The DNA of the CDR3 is TGTGCCATCAGTGAGGGACTAGCGGGGACCACAGATACGCAGTATTTT. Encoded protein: CAISEGLAGTTDTQYF.